This T cell receptor (beta chain) is from a study of blood T cell repertoires in COVID-19. For the study at large: The origin of the acute and convalescent COVID-19 samples was the United States, Italy and Spain. PBMCs, B-cell-depleted T cells, or T cells provided the cDNA or gDNA that made up the material.

The CDR3 extends over 13 amino acids. Germline V gene sequence: CDR1 SGDLS, CDR2 YYNGEE. Trimming pared 1 base from V and 8 bases from J, leaving 12 bases between. In the original workflow: The authors estimated nucleated cell counts from reference gene primer amplification. Assay used: immunoSEQ multiplex PCR; TCRdb lists only in-frame clones, some missing. Clonal size and the V and J genes are those of that table, whereas D and trimming came from the DNA. The sample has approximately 230,000 clones, around nine tenths seen once. The chain uses TRBV9 and TRBJ1-2; D perhaps matches TRBD1 (6 bases). Sequencing used peripheral blood. The sequence derives from an older man with acute or convalescent COVID-19. DNA of the CDR3: TGTGCCAGCAGCGTAAATGAGGGGGAAGGCTACACCTTC. It is translated as CASSVNEGEGYTF. The whole variable domain, filled in from reference TRBV9 and TRBJ1-2, reads DSGVTQTPKHLITATGQRVTLRCSPRSGDLSVYWYQQSLDQGLQFLIQYYNGEERAKGNILERFSAQQFPDLHSELNLSSLELGDSALYFCASSVNEGEGYTFGSGTRLTVV.